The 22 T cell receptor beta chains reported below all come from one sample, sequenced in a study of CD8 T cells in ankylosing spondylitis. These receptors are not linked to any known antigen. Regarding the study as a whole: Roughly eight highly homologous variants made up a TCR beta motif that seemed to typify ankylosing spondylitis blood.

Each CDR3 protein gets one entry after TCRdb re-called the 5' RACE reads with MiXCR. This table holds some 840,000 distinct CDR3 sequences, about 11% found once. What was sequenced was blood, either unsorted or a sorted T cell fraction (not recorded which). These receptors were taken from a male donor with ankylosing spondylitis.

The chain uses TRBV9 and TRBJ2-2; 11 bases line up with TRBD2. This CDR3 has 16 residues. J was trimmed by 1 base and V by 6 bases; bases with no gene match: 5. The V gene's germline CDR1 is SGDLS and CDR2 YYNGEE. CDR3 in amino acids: CASKQGLAENTGELFF. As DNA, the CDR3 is TGTGCCAGCAAACAGGGACTAGCGGAGAACACCGGGGAGCTGTTTTTT. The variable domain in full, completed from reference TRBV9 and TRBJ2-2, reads DSGVTQTPKHLITATGQRVTLRCSPRSGDLSVYWYQQSLDQGLQFLIQYYNGEERAKGNILERFSAQQFPDLHSELNLSSLELGDSALYFCASKQGLAENTGELFFGEGSRLTVL.

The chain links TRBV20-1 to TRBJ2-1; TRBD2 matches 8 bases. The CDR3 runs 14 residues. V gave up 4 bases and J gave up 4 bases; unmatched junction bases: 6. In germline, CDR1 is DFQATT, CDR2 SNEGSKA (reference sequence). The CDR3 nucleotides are TGCAGTGCTATAAGCGGGAGAACTTACAATGAGCAGTTCTTC. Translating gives CSAISGRTYNEQFF.

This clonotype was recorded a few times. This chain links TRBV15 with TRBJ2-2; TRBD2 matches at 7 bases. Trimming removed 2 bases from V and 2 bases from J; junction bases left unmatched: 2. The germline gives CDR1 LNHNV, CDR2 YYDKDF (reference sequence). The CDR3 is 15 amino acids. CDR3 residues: CATSRRLANTGELFF. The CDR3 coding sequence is TGTGCCACCAGCAGACGACTAGCTAACACCGGGGAGCTGTTTTTT.

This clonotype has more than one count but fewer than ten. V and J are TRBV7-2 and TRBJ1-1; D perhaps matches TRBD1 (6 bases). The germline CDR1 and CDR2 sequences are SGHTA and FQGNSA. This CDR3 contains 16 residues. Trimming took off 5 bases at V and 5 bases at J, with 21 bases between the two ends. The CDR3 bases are TGTGCCAGCAGCCGAACCGAGGGGGTGAGTAGGACTGAAGCTTTCTTT. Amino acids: CASSRTEGVSRTEAFF.

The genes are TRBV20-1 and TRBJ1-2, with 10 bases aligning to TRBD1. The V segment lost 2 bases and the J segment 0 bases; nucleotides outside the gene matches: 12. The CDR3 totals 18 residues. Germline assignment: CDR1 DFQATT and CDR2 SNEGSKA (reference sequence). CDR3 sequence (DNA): TGCAGTGCTAGACCCACCGGGACAGGGGTTCCGGCTAACTATGGCTACACCTTC. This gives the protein CSARPTGTGVPANYGYTF.

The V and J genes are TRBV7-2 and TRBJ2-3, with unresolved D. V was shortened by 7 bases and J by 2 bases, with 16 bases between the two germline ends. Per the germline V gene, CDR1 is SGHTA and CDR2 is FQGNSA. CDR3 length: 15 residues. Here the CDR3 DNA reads TGTGCCAGCAAGACGGGCCCCTTTCCCACAGATACGCAGTATTTT. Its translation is CASKTGPFPTDTQYF.

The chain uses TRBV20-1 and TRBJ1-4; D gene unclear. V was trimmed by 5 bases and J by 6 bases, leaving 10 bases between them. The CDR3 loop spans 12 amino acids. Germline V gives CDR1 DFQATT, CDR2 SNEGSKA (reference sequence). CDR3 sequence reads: CSAQTHDEKLFF. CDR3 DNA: TGCAGTGCTCAGACCCATGATGAAAAACTGTTTTTT.

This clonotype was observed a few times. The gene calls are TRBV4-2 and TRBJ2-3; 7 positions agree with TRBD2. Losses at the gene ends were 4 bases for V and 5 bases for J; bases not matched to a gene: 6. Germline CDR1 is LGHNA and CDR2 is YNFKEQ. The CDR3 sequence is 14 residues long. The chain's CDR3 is CASSPAAGEDTQYF. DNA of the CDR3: TGTGCCAGCAGCCCGGCGGCGGGGGAAGATACGCAGTATTTT.

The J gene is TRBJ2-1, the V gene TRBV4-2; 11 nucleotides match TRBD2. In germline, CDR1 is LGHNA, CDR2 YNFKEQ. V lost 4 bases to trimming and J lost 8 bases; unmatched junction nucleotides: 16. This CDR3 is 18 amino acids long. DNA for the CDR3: TGTGCCAGCAGCCCGTTCTTACTAGCGGGAGAGTTAAGGCATGAGCAGTTCTTC. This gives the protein CASSPFLLAGELRHEQFF.

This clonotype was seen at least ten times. In nucleotides, the CDR3 is TGTGCCAGCAGGCCTACAGTGAGTGACTATGGCTACACCTTC. This codes for CASRPTVSDYGYTF. The chain employs TRBV7-8 and TRBJ1-2; D is undetermined. This CDR3 is built from 14 residues. Per the germline V gene, CDR1 is SGHVS and CDR2 is FQNEAQ. Trimming cost V 6 bases and J 3 bases, with 14 bases left between them.

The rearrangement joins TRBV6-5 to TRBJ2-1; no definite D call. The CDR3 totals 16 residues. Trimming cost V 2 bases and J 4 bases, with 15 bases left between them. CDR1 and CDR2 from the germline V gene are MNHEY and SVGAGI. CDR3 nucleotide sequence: TGTGCCAGCAGTTACGTTGGGTCGGTCCGTTACAATGAGCAGTTCTTC. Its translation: CASSYVGSVRYNEQFF.

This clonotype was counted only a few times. CDR3: CASSPRTLTYEQYF. Written as DNA, the CDR3 is TGTGCCAGCAGCCCTCGGACCCTCACCTACGAGCAGTACTTC. The chain carries TRBV9 and TRBJ2-7, with D unresolved. The CDR3 is 14 residues long. V lost 4 bases and J 2 bases, leaving 13 bases between the germline ends. CDR1 and CDR2 from the germline V gene are SGDLS and YYNGEE.

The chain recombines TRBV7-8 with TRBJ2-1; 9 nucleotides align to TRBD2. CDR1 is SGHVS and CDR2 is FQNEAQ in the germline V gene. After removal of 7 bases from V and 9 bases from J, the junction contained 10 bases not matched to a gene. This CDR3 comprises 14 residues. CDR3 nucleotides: TGTGCCAGCACCTTGCTAGCGGGGTGGGGTGAGCAGTTCTTC. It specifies CASTLLAGWGEQFF.

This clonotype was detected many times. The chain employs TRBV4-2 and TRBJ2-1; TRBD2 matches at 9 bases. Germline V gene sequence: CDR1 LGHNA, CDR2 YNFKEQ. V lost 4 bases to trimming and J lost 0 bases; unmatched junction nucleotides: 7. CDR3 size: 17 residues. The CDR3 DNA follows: TGTGCCAGCAGCCCCGGTGGAGCGGGAGGCTCCTACAATGAGCAGTTCTTC. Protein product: CASSPGGAGGSYNEQFF.

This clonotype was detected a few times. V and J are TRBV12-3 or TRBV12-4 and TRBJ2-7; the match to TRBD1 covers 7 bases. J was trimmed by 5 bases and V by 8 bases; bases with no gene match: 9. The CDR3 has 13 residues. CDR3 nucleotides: TGTGCCAGCCGACGGACAGGCTTGGACGAGCAGTACTTC. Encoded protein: CASRRTGLDEQYF.

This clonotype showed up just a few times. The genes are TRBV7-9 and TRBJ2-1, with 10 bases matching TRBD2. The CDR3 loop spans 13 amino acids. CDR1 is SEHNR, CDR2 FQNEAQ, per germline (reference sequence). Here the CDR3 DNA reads TGTGCTGCCGGACTAGCGGCCTACAATGAGCAGTTCTTC. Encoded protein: CAAGLAAYNEQFF.

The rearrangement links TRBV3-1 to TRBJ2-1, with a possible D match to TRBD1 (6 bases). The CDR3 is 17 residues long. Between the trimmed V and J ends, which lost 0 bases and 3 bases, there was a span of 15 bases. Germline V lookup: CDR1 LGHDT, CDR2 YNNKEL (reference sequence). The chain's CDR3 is CASSQDIGQWDYNEQFF. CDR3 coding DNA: TGTGCCAGCAGCCAAGATATAGGACAGTGGGACTACAATGAGCAGTTCTTC.

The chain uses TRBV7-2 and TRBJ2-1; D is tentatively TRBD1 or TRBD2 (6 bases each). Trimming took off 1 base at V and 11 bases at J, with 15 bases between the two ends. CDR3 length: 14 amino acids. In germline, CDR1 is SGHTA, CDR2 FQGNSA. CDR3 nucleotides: TGTGCCAGCAGCTTAGTGGGGGCGGGGAACAAGCAGTTCTTC. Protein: CASSLVGAGNKQFF. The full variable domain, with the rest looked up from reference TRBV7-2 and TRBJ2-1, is GAGVSQSPSNKVTEKGKDVELRCDPISGHTALYWYRQSLGQGLEFLIYFQGNSAPDKSGLPSDRFSAERTGGSVSTLTIQRTQQEDSAVYLCASSLVGAGNKQFFGPGTRLTVL.

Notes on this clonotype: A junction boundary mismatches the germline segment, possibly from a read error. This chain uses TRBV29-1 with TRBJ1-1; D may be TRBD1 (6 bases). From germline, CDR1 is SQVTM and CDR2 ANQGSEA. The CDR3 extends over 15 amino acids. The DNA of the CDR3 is TGCAGCGTCGCGCCCCGACAGGCGCCGAACACTGAAGCTCTCTTT. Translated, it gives CSVAPRQAPNTEALF.

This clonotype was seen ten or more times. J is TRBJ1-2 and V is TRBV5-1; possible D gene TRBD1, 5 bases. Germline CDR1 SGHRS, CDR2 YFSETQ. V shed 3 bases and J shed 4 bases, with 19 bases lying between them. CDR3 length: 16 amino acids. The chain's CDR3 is CASSSPTDGGTYGYTF. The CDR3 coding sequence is TGCGCCAGCAGCTCCCCGACAGACGGGGGGACCTATGGCTACACCTTC.

The CDR3 DNA is TGCGCCAGCACCTTCGGGGCGGGGGACTCCTACGAGCAGTACTTC. Translated: CASTFGAGDSYEQYF. This chain joins TRBV5-1 and TRBJ2-7; 7 bases line up with TRBD2. This CDR3 region has 15 residues. V lost 6 bases and J lost 0; bases outside the gene matches: 9. From germline, CDR1 is SGHRS and CDR2 YFSETQ.

The CDR3: CASSFEGRPSSYNEQFF. CDR3 coding DNA: TGCGCCAGCAGCTTTGAAGGGAGGCCGAGCTCCTACAATGAGCAGTTCTTC. The V gene is TRBV5-1, the J gene TRBJ2-1; maybe TRBD2 (6 bases). V shed 2 bases and J shed 0 bases, with 15 bases lying between them. The CDR3 covers 17 residues. Germline values: CDR1 SGHRS, CDR2 YFSETQ.